A single sample gave rise to the 11 T cell receptor beta chains below, sequenced in a study of T cell responses to AZD1222 COVID-19 vaccine. Assay used: immunoSEQ multiplex PCR; TCRdb lists only in-frame clones, some missing. The sample has 90,000 to 130,000 clones, nearly 90% seen once. The sample here was peripheral blood, taken on day 0 of AZD1222 vaccination. These receptors were collected from an adult in good health.

The rearrangement uses TRBV11-2 and TRBJ2-7; 8 bases map to TRBD1. This CDR3 has 15 residues. Per germline, CDR1 SGHAT and CDR2 FQNNGV. The V segment lost 4 bases and the J segment 3 bases; nucleotides outside the gene matches: 8. The CDR3 loop is CASSWTGKLNYEQYF. The CDR3 bases are TGTGCCAGCAGCTGGACAGGGAAGTTGAACTACGAGCAGTACTTC.

This chain connects TRBV3-1 (or the pseudogene TRBV3-2) to TRBJ1-1; the D is unclear. Germline CDR1 and CDR2: LGHDT and YNNKEL (reference sequence). V gave up 1 base and J gave up 1 base, with 4 bases separating them. This CDR3 is 13 amino acids long. CDR3 bases: TGTGCCAGCAGCCAAGGCTCGAACACTGAAGCTTTCTTT. Protein sequence: CASSQGSNTEAFF.

The J gene is TRBJ1-1, the V gene TRBV7-2; TRBD1 is a possible D gene (5 bases). CDR3 length: 14 amino acids. V lost 1 base to trimming and J lost 11 bases, with 17 bases between them. Germline V lookup: CDR1 SGHTA, CDR2 FQGNSA. The CDR3 loop reads CASSLDQRGGRAFF. The CDR3 DNA reads as TGTGCCAGCAGCTTAGATCAGCGGGGCGGTCGGGCTTTCTTT.

The chain uses TRBV5-6 and TRBJ2-7; D possibly corresponds to TRBD1 (5 bases). The CDR3 is 13 residues long. Looked up from germline, CDR1 is SGHDT and CDR2 is YYEEEE. V was clipped by 0 bases and J by 6 bases, with 10 bases between them. CDR3 DNA: TGTGCCAGCAGCTTGGGGGGCTGGAGCGAGCAGTACTTC. This encodes CASSLGGWSEQYF.

The chain couples TRBV10-1 to TRBJ1-5; TRBD1 agrees at 7 bases. The V gene's germline CDR1 is WNHNN and CDR2 SYGVQD (reference sequence). The V segment lost 6 bases and the J segment 2 bases; nucleotides outside the gene matches: 4. The CDR3 is 14 residues long. CDR3 DNA sequence: TGCGCCAGCAGAGACAGGGAAGGCAATCAGCCCCAGCATTTT. Its translation: CASRDREGNQPQHF.

The genes are TRBV7-3 and TRBJ2-5, with 14 bases identical to TRBD2. V lost 5 bases and J lost 5; bases outside the gene matches: 10. The CDR3 totals 17 residues. Looked up from germline, CDR1 is SGHTA and CDR2 is FQGTGA. CDR3 nucleotide sequence: TGTGCCAGCAGCCTCGGGACTAGCGGGAGTAGAGGGGAGACCCAGTACTTC. This encodes CASSLGTSGSRGETQYF.

V gene TRBV7-2 combines with J gene TRBJ1-6, with TRBD1 matching over 9 bases. With V trimmed by 4 bases and J by 10 bases, 8 bases remained unmatched. From germline, CDR1 is SGHTA and CDR2 FQGNSA. This CDR3 region has 15 residues. CDR3 DNA sequence: TGTGCCAGCAGCTCGGACAGGGGATTAAGCTCACCCCTCCACTTT. Its translation is CASSSDRGLSSPLHF.

The chain links TRBV7-2 to TRBJ2-7; 7 positions match TRBD1. CDR3 length: 13 amino acids. CDR1 is SGHTA, CDR2 FQGNSA, per germline. Losses at the gene ends were 2 bases for V and 5 bases for J; bases not matched to a gene: 3. The CDR3 coding sequence is TGTGCCAGCAGCTTACAGGGGGTGGACGAGCAGTACTTC. Translation gives CASSLQGVDEQYF.

The V and J genes are TRBV15 and TRBJ1-1, with a tentative D call TRBD1 (5 bases). Germline V gene data show CDR1 as LNHNV and CDR2 as YYDKDF (reference sequence). With 0 bases removed from V and 10 bases from J, the gap between germline ends came to 24 bases. This CDR3 spans 17 amino acids. The CDR3 region has the DNA TGTGCCACCAGCAGAGATTACGGGGCAGGGAGAGATGTGGGAGCTTTCTTT. Translating gives CATSRDYGAGRDVGAFF.

CDR3 nucleotide sequence: TGTGCCAGTAGTATAGCGGCCGACCTCACCTACGAGCAGTACTTC. Translated: CASSIAADLTYEQYF. This chain links TRBV19 with TRBJ2-7; D is ambiguous. This CDR3 comprises 15 residues. Germline CDR1 LNHDA, CDR2 SQIVND (reference sequence). With 1 base removed from V and 2 bases from J, the gap between germline ends came to 12 bases.

The sample holds one count of this clone. V usage is TRBV9 and J usage is TRBJ1-3, with 8 bases identical to TRBD1. The CDR3 consists of 15 residues. The germline CDR1 and CDR2 sequences are SGDLS and YYNGEE. After removal of 4 bases from V and 0 bases from J, the junction contained 3 bases not matched to a gene. The CDR3 loop reads CASSPDRASGNTIYF. CDR3 nucleotide sequence: TGTGCCAGCAGCCCGGACAGGGCCTCTGGAAACACCATATATTTT.